This T cell receptor beta chain was captured by sequencing in a study of immune characterization of retroperitoneal liposarcoma. TCRdb re-called the PCR reads with MiXCR, one entry per CDR3 protein. This sample carries some 20,000 distinct CDR3 sequences, approximately 40% of them seen once, and the ten largest clones take around 7.4%. The sequenced sample consisted of blood. This sequence originates from a male donor with retroperitoneal liposarcoma.

Written as DNA, the CDR3 is TGCGCCACCACGACTAGGCAGGGGGCGTACGAGCAGTTCTTC. This gives the protein CATTTRQGAYEQFF. J is TRBJ2-1 and V is TRBV10-2, with 8 bases matching TRBD1. Looked up from germline, CDR1 is WSHSY and CDR2 is SAAADI. CDR3 length: 14 residues. Trimming at V came to 10 bases and at J to 10 bases, leaving 15 bases not matched to a gene.